This T cell receptor (beta chain) is drawn from a study of T cell clonality in common variable immunodeficiency. Whole-study results and caveats: CVID subjects had higher TCRbeta clonality than healthy controls, most marked in about a third.

This clone was seen many times. Its target is unknown. The CDR3 end is not reached by the read, which stops 3 residues before it; the germline J gene fills it in. Data came from immunoSEQ multiplex PCR; TCRdb stores just in-frame clones and leaves some out. The sample offers 45,000 to 55,000 clones and no singletons, the top ten holding approximately 5.4%. V trimming: 2 bases; J trimming: 5 bases; junction bases outside the gene matches: 5. The CDR3 is made up of 14 amino acids. Germline-derived CDR1 and CDR2 are SGHRS and YFSETQ. The clonotype originates from a person between 18 and 69 years old in good health. What was sequenced was peripheral blood mononuclear cells. The gene calls are TRBV5-1 and TRBJ2-7, with 9 bases lining up with TRBD1. Here the CDR3 reads CASSLGTGRNEQYF. CDR3 DNA, as far as it was read: TGCGCCAGCAGCTTAGGGACAGGGAGGAACGAG.